A single sample gave rise to the 2 T cell receptor beta chains below, sequenced in a study of blood T cell repertoires in COVID-19. This table comes from immunoSEQ multiplex PCR, and its TCRdb copy is limited to in-frame clones, with some not included. The table records around 92,000 clones, around 88% of them present only once. The source material was peripheral blood. The receptors derive from a human donor in a cohort sampled during active COVID-19.

This chain links TRBV5-1 with TRBJ1-1; D not certain. The V gene lost 4 bases and the J gene lost 1 base, with 8 bases spanning the gap. There are 13 residues in the CDR3. Germline values: CDR1 SGHRS, CDR2 YFSETQ. The CDR3 sequence is CASSPVPNTEAFF. DNA of the CDR3: TGCGCCAGCAGCCCCGTCCCGAACACTGAAGCTTTCTTT.

This clone was seen only a few times. The chain links TRBV11-2 to TRBJ2-2; TRBD1 matches at 9 bases. The CDR3 has 16 residues. Germline V gene sequence: CDR1 SGHAT, CDR2 FQNNGV. V was clipped by 4 bases and J by 1 base; unmatched bases: 4. The DNA of the CDR3 is TGTGCCAGCAGCTCCGGGACAGGGAGGAACACCGGGGAGCTGTTTTTT. Protein product: CASSSGTGRNTGELFF.